Listed below are T cell receptor beta chains from one sample, sequenced in a study of sequential checkpoint blockade in melanoma. Only in-frame clones appear in the TCRdb table, and some are missing; sequencing was by immunoSEQ multiplex PCR. This sample yields approximately 29,000 clones, of which 83% are seen a single time; about 15% belongs to the top ten. This material consisted of CD8+ T cells sorted from blood (inferred from file names), taken from a patient given nivolumab and ipilimumab in sequence. The receptor set was obtained from a human donor with melanoma. The CDR3 runs from the conserved cysteine through the conserved F or W. The D gene is left open where the match is weak. Size tells how often a clone was seen (once, few, many) or the class of an expanded clone, and some rows leave it out.

>TRBV7-9|TRBD1|TRBJ1-1|once
CASSPTDRDMEAFF
TGTGCCAGCAGCCCCACGGACAGGGACATGGAAGCTTTCTTT
>TRBV7-9|TRBD1|TRBJ1-2|few
CASSQTGTVYGYTF
TGTGCCAGCAGCCAAACCGGGACAGTCTATGGCTACACCTTC
>TRBV7-2|NA|TRBJ1-3|few
CASSFGAGWGNTIYF
TGTGCCAGCAGCTTTGGGGCGGGGTGGGGAAACACCATATATTTT
>TRBV9|NA|TRBJ1-2|once
CASRGALIYGYTF
TGTGCCAGCAGAGGGGCATTGATCTATGGCTACACCTTC
>TRBV19|NA|TRBJ2-3|NA
CASSFGADTQYF
TGTGCCAGTAGTTTCGGGGCAGATACGCAGTATTTT
>TRBV5-6|NA|TRBJ1-3|NA
CASSLGNRSPTIYF
TGTGCCAGCAGCTTGGGCAATCGGAGTCCGACCATATATTTT
>TRBV28|NA|TRBJ2-7|NA
CASGAAGELDEQYF
TGTGCCAGCGGGGCGGCAGGGGAGCTCGACGAGCAGTACTTC
>TRBV7-9|TRBD1|TRBJ2-1|NA
CASSLDRGDLNEQFF
TGTGCCAGCAGCTTAGACAGGGGAGACCTTAATGAGCAGTTCTTC
>TRBV20-1|TRBD2|TRBJ2-2|NA
CSVAGGGELFF
TGCAGTGTAGCGGGAGGCGGGGAGCTGTTTTTT
>TRBV6-1|TRBD1|TRBJ2-2|NA
CASSGGTGETGELFF
TGTGCCAGCAGTGGAGGGACAGGGGAGACCGGGGAGCTGTTTTTT
>TRBV25-1|TRBD1|TRBJ1-4|once
CASSVPIPGQGNEKLFF
TGTGCCAGCAGTGTTCCGATACCGGGACAGGGCAATGAAAAACTGTTTTTT
>TRBV6-1|TRBD1|TRBJ2-7|NA
CASSEAPGQQYEQYF
TGTGCCAGCAGTGAAGCGCCGGGACAGCAATACGAGCAGTACTTC
>TRBV7-3|TRBD2|TRBJ2-3|once
CASSSSSGSADTQYF
TGTGCCAGCAGCTCTTCTAGCGGGAGCGCAGATACGCAGTATTTT
>TRBV5-6|NA|TRBJ1-1|NA
CASSLMAEIMNTEAFF
TGTGCCAGCAGCTTGATGGCGGAAATTATGAACACTGAAGCTTTCTTT
>TRBV4-3|TRBD2|TRBJ2-7|few
CASSQAPVSGAHEQYF
TGCGCCAGCAGCCAAGCCCCGGTTAGCGGGGCCCACGAGCAGTACTTC
>TRBV5-6|NA|TRBJ1-1|once
CASSQITNTEAFF
TGTGCCAGCAGCCAGATCACCAACACTGAAGCTTTCTTT
>TRBV6-4|NA|TRBJ2-3|NA
CASSVSGGSTDTQYF
TGTGCCAGCAGTGTGTCGGGGGGCAGCACAGATACGCAGTATTTT